This TCR beta chain was found in a study of cytomegalovirus exposure and HLA in healthy donors. There are 15 residues in the CDR3. CDR1 and CDR2 from the germline V gene are SGHTA and FQGNSA. Germline trimming cut 5 bases from V and 8 bases from J; bases unmatched to any gene: 11. Some clones are missing from TCRdb's copy, which holds only in-frame ones; the method was immunoSEQ multiplex PCR. The sample has 95,000 to 120,000 clones; about 94% are singletons. The V call is TRBV7-2, the J call TRBJ2-4; 8 bases line up with TRBD1. This sequence originates from a woman under 30 in good health and CMV-seronegative. The specimen sequenced was PBMCs. The CDR3 protein is CASSDRRTGQDIQYF. The DNA of the CDR3 is TGTGCCAGCAGCGACCGACGGACAGGGCAAGACATTCAGTACTTC.